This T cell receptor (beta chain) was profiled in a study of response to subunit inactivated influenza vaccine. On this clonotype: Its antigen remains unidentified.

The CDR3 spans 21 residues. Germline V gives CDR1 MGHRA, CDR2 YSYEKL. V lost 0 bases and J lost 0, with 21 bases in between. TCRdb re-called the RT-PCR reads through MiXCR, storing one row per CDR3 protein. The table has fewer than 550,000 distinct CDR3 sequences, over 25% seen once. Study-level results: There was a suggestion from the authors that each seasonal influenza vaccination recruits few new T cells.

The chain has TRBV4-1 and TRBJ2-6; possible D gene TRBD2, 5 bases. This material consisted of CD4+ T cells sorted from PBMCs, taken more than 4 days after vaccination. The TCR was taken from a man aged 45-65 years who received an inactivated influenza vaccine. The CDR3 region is CASSQDPRGTATTSGANVLTF. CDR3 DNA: TGCGCCAGCAGCCAAGATCCCCGGGGAACAGCGACGACCTCTGGGGCCAACGTCCTGACTTTC.